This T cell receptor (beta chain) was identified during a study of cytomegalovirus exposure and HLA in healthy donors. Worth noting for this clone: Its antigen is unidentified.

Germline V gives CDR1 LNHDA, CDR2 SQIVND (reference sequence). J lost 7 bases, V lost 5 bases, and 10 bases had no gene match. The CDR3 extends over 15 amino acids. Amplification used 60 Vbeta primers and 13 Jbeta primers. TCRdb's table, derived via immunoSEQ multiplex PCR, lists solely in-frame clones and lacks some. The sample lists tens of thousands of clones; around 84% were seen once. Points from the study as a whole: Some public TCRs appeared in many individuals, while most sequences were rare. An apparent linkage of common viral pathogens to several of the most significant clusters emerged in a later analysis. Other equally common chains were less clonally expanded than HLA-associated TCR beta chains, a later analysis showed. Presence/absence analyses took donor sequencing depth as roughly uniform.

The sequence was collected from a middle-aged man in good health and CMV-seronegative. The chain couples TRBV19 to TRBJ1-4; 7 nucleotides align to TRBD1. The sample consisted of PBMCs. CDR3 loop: CASSGGGGEGEKLFF. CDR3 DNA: TGTGCCAGTAGTGGAGGGGGCGGTGAGGGTGAAAAACTGTTTTTT. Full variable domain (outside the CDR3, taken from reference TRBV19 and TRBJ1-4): DGGITQSPKYLFRKEGQNVTLSCEQNLNHDAMYWYRQDPGQGLRLIYYSQIVNDFQKGDIAEGYSVSREKKESFPLTVTSAQKNPTAFYLCASSGGGGEGEKLFFGSGTQLSVL.